The 27 T cell receptor beta chains listed next were all sequenced from one sample in a study of T cell responses to AZD1222 COVID-19 vaccine. TCRdb's table, derived via immunoSEQ multiplex PCR, lists solely in-frame clones and lacks some. Of about 150,000 clones listed, around 88% were seen once; the top ten hold 3% to 4%. Sequenced here: peripheral blood, sampled on day 0 of MenACWY control vaccination. All receptors derive from an adult in good health.

The CDR3, as DNA: TGTGCCAGCAGCGTAGGCGGACAGGCTGGAAACACCATATATTTT. Its translation: CASSVGGQAGNTIYF. The V gene is TRBV9, the J gene TRBJ1-3; 7 positions match TRBD1. Trimming removed 0 bases from V and 2 bases from J; junction bases left unmatched: 2. The CDR3 is 15 residues long. The germline gives CDR1 SGDLS, CDR2 YYNGEE.

The rearrangement links TRBV7-9 to TRBJ2-7; TRBD1 aligns across 7 bases. Germline lookup yields CDR1 SEHNR and CDR2 FQNEAQ (reference sequence). The CDR3 extends over 14 amino acids. V was clipped by 5 bases and J by 0 bases; unmatched bases: 4. The CDR3 bases are TGTGCCAGCAGCCCGGGACAGAGCTCCTACGAGCAGTACTTC. Its translation: CASSPGQSSYEQYF.

The rearrangement uses TRBV4-2 and TRBJ1-6; 7 bases match TRBD1. The trim removed 1 base at V and 10 bases at J, leaving 10 bases unmatched. The germline CDR1 and CDR2 sequences are LGHNA and YNFKEQ. This CDR3 region has 16 residues. The CDR3 DNA is TGTGCCAGCAGCCAAGGTGGAGGGGGCTTCGGATCACCCCTCCACTTT. Translated: CASSQGGGGFGSPLHF.

The chain is built from TRBV5-6 and TRBJ1-2; D is possibly TRBD1 (5 bases). V was shortened by 4 bases and J by 2 bases, with 12 bases between the two germline ends. The CDR3 is 14 residues long. Germline V gene data show CDR1 as SGHDT and CDR2 as YYEEEE. This chain's CDR3 is CASSRSWGNYGYTF. CDR3 bases: TGTGCCAGCAGCCGCTCGTGGGGCAACTATGGCTACACCTTC.

This clone came up many times. CDR3 amino acids: CASSYYGGSSYEQYF. CDR3 nucleotides: TGTGCCAGCAGTTACTATGGGGGGAGCTCCTACGAGCAGTACTTC. The gene calls are TRBV6-2 or TRBV6-3 and TRBJ2-7; a weak D match, TRBD2 (6 bases). Germline assignment: CDR1 MNHEY and CDR2 SVGEGT. V gave up 1 base and J gave up 0 bases, with 10 bases separating them. The CDR3 length is 15 residues.

This chain links TRBV11-3 with TRBJ2-1, with 8 bases fitting TRBD2. The length of the CDR3 is 14 residues. Germline CDR1 is SGHNT and CDR2 is YENEEA. V lost 7 bases and J lost 6; bases outside the gene matches: 8. The CDR3 reads CASTEAGTSNEQFF. The CDR3 DNA reads as TGTGCCAGCACTGAGGCTGGGACTAGCAATGAGCAGTTCTTC.

V usage is TRBV5-6 and J usage is TRBJ2-6; the D is unclear. This CDR3 contains 18 residues. Germline V gene data show CDR1 as SGHDT and CDR2 as YYEEEE. V shed 2 bases and J shed 1 base, with 16 bases lying between them. CDR3 loop: CASSFLVSATSGANVLTF. Written as DNA, the CDR3 is TGTGCCAGCAGCTTCTTAGTCAGTGCGACTTCTGGGGCCAACGTCCTGACTTTC.

The chain combines TRBV6-5 with TRBJ2-1; D may be TRBD1 or TRBD2 (6 bases each). V was clipped by 6 bases and J by 12 bases, with 15 bases between them. The CDR3 contains 12 residues. Per the germline V gene, CDR1 is MNHEY and CDR2 is SVGAGI. Written as DNA, the CDR3 is TGTGCCAGCAGACCCGGAAGGGGGGTGCAGTTCTTC. Translated, it gives CASRPGRGVQFF.

The gene calls are TRBV4-1 and TRBJ1-4; unclear D gene. This CDR3 has 16 amino acids. Germline V gives CDR1 MGHRA, CDR2 YSYEKL. Trimming took 0 bases from V and 6 from J, leaving 14 bases between them. The CDR3 reads CASSQDRLRFDEKLFF. CDR3 nucleotides: TGCGCCAGCAGCCAAGATCGATTAAGGTTTGATGAAAAACTGTTTTTT.

This chain connects TRBV19 to TRBJ2-7; 13 bases align to TRBD2. There are 15 residues in the CDR3. The V gene end was trimmed by 4 bases and the J gene end by 1 base; junction bases not matched to a gene: 1. Germline loops: CDR1 LNHDA, CDR2 SQIVND (reference sequence). The DNA for the CDR3 is TGTGCCAGTAGTAGGACTAGCGGGAGTTCCTACGAGCAGTACTTC. Residues: CASSRTSGSSYEQYF.

This rearrangement joins TRBV7-2 to TRBJ1-2, with a weak D call TRBD1 (6 bases). In germline, CDR1 is SGHTA, CDR2 FQGNSA. The CDR3 sequence is 15 residues long. Between the trimmed V and J ends, which lost 1 base and 3 bases, there was a span of 12 bases. Here the CDR3 DNA reads TGTGCCAGCAGCTTAGGGGCCCCAGGGGACTATGGCTACACCTTC. It encodes CASSLGAPGDYGYTF.

The chain recombines TRBV12-5 with TRBJ1-1, with D unresolved. The CDR3 length is 14 residues. CDR1 and CDR2 from the germline V gene are LGHNT and FRNRAP. V shed 4 bases and J shed 1 base, with 10 bases lying between them. CDR3 DNA sequence: TGTGCTAGTGGTTCAAGGGAGGGGAACACTGAAGCTTTCTTT. Encoded protein: CASGSREGNTEAFF.

V usage is TRBV30 and J usage is TRBJ1-1; D is undetermined. The CDR3 has 12 residues. The V and J ends lost 6 bases and 4 bases respectively, with 12 bases between them. The germline gives CDR1 GTSNPN, CDR2 SVGIG (reference sequence). The CDR3 DNA sequence: TGTGCCTGCCACCGAGGATCCACTGAAGCTTTCTTT. Amino acid sequence: CACHRGSTEAFF. The full variable domain, completed using reference TRBV30 and TRBJ1-1, is SQTIHQWPATLVQPVGSPLSLECTVEGTSNPNLYWYRQAAGRGLQLLFYSVGIGQISSEVPQNLSASRPQDRQFILSSKKLLLSDSGFYLCACHRGSTEAFFGQGTRLTVV.

This chain connects TRBV9 to TRBJ1-3; D uncertain. The ends were cut back, 4 bases at V and 0 bases at J, with 11 bases in the middle. This CDR3 comprises 15 residues. Germline V gene sequence: CDR1 SGDLS, CDR2 YYNGEE. CDR3: CASSPDVISGNTIYF. The CDR3 coding sequence is TGTGCCAGCAGCCCAGATGTCATCTCTGGAAACACCATATATTTT.

The chain uses TRBV6-5 and TRBJ2-7; D uncertain. V shed 6 bases and J shed 0 bases, with 6 bases lying between them. The CDR3 totals 12 residues. From germline, CDR1 is MNHEY and CDR2 SVGAGI. In DNA form, the CDR3 reads TGTGCCAGCAGAAGGGACTCCTACGAGCAGTACTTC. It codes for CASRRDSYEQYF.

This chain connects TRBV5-4 to TRBJ2-7; maybe TRBD2 (6 bases). The CDR3 has 15 amino acids. Germline V CDR1 and CDR2: SGHNT, YYREEE (reference sequence). Trimming left V 0 bases short and J 6 bases short, with 16 bases between. The CDR3 protein is CASSLARVRGTEQYF. The CDR3, as DNA: TGTGCCAGCAGCTTGGCCAGGGTTCGGGGGACCGAGCAGTACTTC.

The V gene is TRBV7-6, the J gene TRBJ1-1; D is perhaps TRBD1 (5 bases). Germline-derived CDR1 and CDR2 are SGHVS and FNYEAQ. V lost 4 bases and J 1 base, leaving 10 bases between the germline ends. The CDR3 is 14 residues long. The CDR3 DNA reads TGTGCCAGCAGCTCGGGACTCCGGAACACTGAAGCTTTCTTT. Translating gives CASSSGLRNTEAFF. Combining the CDR3 with reference TRBV7-6 and TRBJ1-1 gives the whole variable domain GAGVSQSPRYKVTKRGQDVALRCDPISGHVSLYWYRQALGQGPEFLTYFNYEAQQDKSGLPNDRFSAERPEGSISTLTIQRTEQRDSAMYRCASSSGLRNTEAFFGQGTRLTVV.

The genes are TRBV6-6 and TRBJ1-1, with 9 nucleotides matching TRBD1. Germline CDR1 and CDR2: MNHNY and SVGAGI (reference sequence). With V trimmed by 2 bases and J by 4 bases, 2 bases remained unmatched. This CDR3 is 14 amino acids long. CDR3 in DNA: TGTGCCAGCAGTTACCGGGACAGGGTCACTGAAGCTTTCTTT. Protein: CASSYRDRVTEAFF.

The chain recombines TRBV7-9 with TRBJ1-4; 8 bases fit TRBD1. The CDR3 contains 19 residues. J gave up 0 bases and V 5 bases, and 14 bases lay outside the gene matches. Germline CDR1 reads SEHNR; CDR2 reads FQNEAQ (reference sequence). As DNA, the CDR3 is TGTGCCAGCAGCCCCATCCTCGGACAGGGAACTGCAACTAATGAAAAACTGTTTTTT. Its protein product is CASSPILGQGTATNEKLFF.

The V and J genes are TRBV6-5 and TRBJ1-1; D unresolved. Trimming shortened V by 6 bases and J by 1 base, and 9 bases separated the two germline ends. This CDR3 region has 13 residues. Germline V lookup: CDR1 MNHEY, CDR2 SVGAGI. DNA of the CDR3: TGTGCCAGCAGCCTCGTGAGGAACACTGAAGCTTTCTTT. This encodes CASSLVRNTEAFF.

The genes are TRBV18 and TRBJ1-3; D ambiguous. The length of the CDR3 is 14 residues. Germline CDR1 and CDR2: KGHSH and LQKENI. The germline V and J ends were trimmed by 5 bases and 2 bases, with 10 bases remaining between them. The CDR3 sequence: CASSRARTGNTIYF. For the CDR3, the DNA is TGTGCCAGCTCAAGGGCCAGAACTGGAAACACCATATATTTT.

The chain carries TRBV7-2 and TRBJ2-7; possibly TRBD1 or TRBD2 for D (5 bases each). Germline CDR1 reads SGHTA; CDR2 reads FQGNSA. The CDR3 loop spans 15 amino acids. Trimming took 2 bases from V and 0 from J, leaving 11 bases between them. CDR3 bases: TGTGCCAGCAGCTTAATGGGACCGAGCTCCTACGAGCAGTACTTC. It codes for CASSLMGPSSYEQYF.

This rearrangement joins TRBV18 to TRBJ2-7; 11 bases match TRBD1. Germline-derived CDR1 and CDR2 are KGHSH and LQKENI. With 2 bases clipped from V and 0 bases from J, the junction kept 3 bases outside the gene matches. The CDR3 sequence is 16 residues long. The CDR3 coding sequence is TGTGCCAGCTCACCAGGACAGGGGGCAAACTCCTACGAGCAGTACTTC. This sequence encodes CASSPGQGANSYEQYF.

The chain links TRBV2 to TRBJ1-1, with 12 bases that match TRBD1. This CDR3 region has 16 residues. The V and J ends lost 7 bases and 7 bases, in that order; junction bases with no gene match: 13. From germline, CDR1 is SNHLY and CDR2 FYNNEI. The CDR3 coding sequence is TGTGCCAGCAACCCGGGACAGGGGGCGCGGAAGGGTGAAGCTTTCTTT. It codes for CASNPGQGARKGEAFF.

The J gene is TRBJ2-5, the V gene TRBV5-8; D might be TRBD1 or TRBD2, each matching 5 bases. Trimming stripped 4 bases from V and 0 bases from J, with 16 bases between. The CDR3 is 16 residues long. Germline CDR1 reads SGHTS; CDR2 reads YDEGEE. CDR3 DNA sequence: TGTGCCAGCAGCCCTCGGGGCAGGGCGTACCAAGAGACCCAGTACTTC. Translation gives CASSPRGRAYQETQYF.

CDR3 residues: CSVTPDGNYGYTF. The CDR3 nucleotides are TGCAGCGTTACCCCGGACGGTAACTATGGCTACACCTTC. The chain uses TRBV29-1 and TRBJ1-2; D gene ambiguous. CDR1 and CDR2 (germline): SQVTM, ANQGSEA. V gave up 5 bases and J gave up 1 base, with 11 bases separating them. CDR3 length equals 13 residues.

CDR3 protein: CASSPRDHSAYYGYTF. CDR3 bases: TGTGCCAGCAGCCCACGGGACCACTCCGCTTACTATGGCTACACCTTC. The V call is TRBV14, the J call TRBJ1-2, with D tentatively TRBD1 (5 bases). The CDR3 is made up of 16 amino acids. Germline assignment: CDR1 SGHDN and CDR2 FVKESK. V was shortened by 4 bases and J by 3 bases, with 18 bases between the two germline ends.